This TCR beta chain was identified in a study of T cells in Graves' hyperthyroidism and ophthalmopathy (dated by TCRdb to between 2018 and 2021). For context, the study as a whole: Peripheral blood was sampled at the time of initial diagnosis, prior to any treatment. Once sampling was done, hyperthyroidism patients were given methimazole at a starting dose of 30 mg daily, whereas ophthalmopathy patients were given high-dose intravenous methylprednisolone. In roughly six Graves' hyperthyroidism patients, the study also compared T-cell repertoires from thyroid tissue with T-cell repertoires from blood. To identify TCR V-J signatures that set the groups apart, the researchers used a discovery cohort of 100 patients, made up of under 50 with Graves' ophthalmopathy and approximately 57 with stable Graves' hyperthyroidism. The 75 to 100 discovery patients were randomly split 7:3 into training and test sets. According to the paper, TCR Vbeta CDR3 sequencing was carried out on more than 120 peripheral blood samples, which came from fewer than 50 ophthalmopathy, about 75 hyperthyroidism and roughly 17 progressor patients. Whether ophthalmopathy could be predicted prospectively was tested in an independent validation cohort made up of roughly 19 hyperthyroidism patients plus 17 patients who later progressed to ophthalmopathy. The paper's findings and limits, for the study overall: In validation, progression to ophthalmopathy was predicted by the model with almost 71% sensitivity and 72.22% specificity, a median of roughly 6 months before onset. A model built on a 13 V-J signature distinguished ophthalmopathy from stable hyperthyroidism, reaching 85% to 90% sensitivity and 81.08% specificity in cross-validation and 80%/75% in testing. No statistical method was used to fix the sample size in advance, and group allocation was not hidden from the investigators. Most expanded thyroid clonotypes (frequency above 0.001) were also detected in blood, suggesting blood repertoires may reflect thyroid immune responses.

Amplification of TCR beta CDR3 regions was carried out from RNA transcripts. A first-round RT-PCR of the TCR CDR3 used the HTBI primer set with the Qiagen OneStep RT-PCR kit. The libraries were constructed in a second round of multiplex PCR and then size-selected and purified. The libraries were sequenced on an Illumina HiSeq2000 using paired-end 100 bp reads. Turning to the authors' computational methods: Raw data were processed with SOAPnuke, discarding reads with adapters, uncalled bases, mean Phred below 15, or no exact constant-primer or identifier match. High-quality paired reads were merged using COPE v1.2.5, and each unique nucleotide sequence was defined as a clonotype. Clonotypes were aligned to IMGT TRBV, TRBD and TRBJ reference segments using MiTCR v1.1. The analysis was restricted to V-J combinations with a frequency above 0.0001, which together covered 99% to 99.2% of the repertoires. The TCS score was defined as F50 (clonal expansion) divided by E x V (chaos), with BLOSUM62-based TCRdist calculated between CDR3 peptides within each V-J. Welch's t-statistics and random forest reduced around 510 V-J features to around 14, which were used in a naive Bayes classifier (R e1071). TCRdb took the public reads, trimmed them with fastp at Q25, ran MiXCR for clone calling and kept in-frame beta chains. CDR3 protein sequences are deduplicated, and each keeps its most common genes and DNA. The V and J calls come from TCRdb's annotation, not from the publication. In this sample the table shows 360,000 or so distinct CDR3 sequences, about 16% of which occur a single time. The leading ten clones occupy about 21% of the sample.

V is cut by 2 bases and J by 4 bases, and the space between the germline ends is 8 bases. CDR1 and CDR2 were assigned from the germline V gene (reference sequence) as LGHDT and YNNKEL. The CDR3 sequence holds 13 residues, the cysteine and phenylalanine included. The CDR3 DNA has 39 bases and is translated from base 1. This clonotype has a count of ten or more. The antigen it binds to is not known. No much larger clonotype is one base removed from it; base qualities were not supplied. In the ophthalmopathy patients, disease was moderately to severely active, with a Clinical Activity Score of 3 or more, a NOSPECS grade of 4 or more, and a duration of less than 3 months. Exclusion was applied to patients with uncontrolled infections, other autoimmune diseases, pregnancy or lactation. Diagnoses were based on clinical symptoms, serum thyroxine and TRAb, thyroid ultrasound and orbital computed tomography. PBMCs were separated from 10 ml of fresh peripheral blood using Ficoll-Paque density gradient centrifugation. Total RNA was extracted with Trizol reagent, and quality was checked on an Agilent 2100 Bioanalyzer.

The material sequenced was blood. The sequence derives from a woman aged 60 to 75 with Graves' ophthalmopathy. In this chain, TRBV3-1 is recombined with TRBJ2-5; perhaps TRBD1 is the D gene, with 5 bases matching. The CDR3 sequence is CASSQSQGETQYF. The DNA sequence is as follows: TGTGCCAGCAGCCAATCGCAGGGAGAGACCCAGTACTTC.